This T cell receptor (beta chain) comes out of a study of spatial heterogeneity in lung cancer. Findings and caveats of the study: For expanded intratumoral alpha and beta TCRs, counts tracked tumor mutation counts.

Regarding time point: sample taken at primary tumor resection. Each CDR3 protein is one row after TCRdb ran MiXCR on the 5' RACE reads. The table lists roughly 19,000 distinct CDR3 sequences, around 6% of them singletons. This clonotype was detected ten times or more. Its antigen is unidentified. This TCR derives from a female donor with early-stage non-small cell lung cancer. Material: lung tumor tissue, obtained at surgery.

The CDR3 nucleotides are TGCGCCAGCAGCCCAGGACAGAAAGAGACCCAGTACTTC. It is translated as CASSPGQKETQYF. The V gene is TRBV5-1, the J gene TRBJ2-5; D perhaps matches TRBD1 (6 bases). The CDR3 is 13 amino acids. Germline lookup yields CDR1 SGHRS and CDR2 YFSETQ. Trimming cost V 4 bases and J 3 bases, with 10 bases left between them.